The 12 T cell receptor beta chains below come from one sample, sequenced in a study of blood T cells in healthy people across ages. A second PCR of roughly 6 to 12 cycles used a sample-barcoded 5' primer and a J-beta primer mix. TCRdb independently ran MiXCR on the 5' RACE reads; one entry per CDR3 protein. The sample lists around 970,000 distinct CDR3 sequences; roughly 47% were seen once. Sequencing was carried out using blood. All receptors derive from a woman aged 60-75 years in good health.

The chain uses TRBV3-1 and TRBJ2-4; D perhaps matches TRBD2 (6 bases). Per germline, CDR1 LGHDT and CDR2 YNNKEL (reference sequence). The CDR3 runs 15 residues. Trimming took 1 base from V and 13 from J, leaving 20 bases between them. In nucleotides, the CDR3 is TGTGCCAGCAGCCAAGGGGCCTTAGCGGTCAATGAGCAGTACTTC. Amino acid sequence: CASSQGALAVNEQYF.

This clonotype was observed a few times. V gene TRBV7-9 combines with J gene TRBJ2-3, with unresolved D. The CDR3 is 15 amino acids. V lost 2 bases and J 7 bases, leaving 16 bases between the germline ends. Germline assignment: CDR1 SEHNR and CDR2 FQNEAQ (reference sequence). The CDR3 DNA follows: TGTGCCAGCAGCTTACGCTCTGGTGATTTGAATACGCAGTATTTT. It encodes CASSLRSGDLNTQYF.

This rearrangement joins TRBV20-1 to TRBJ1-2, with D possibly TRBD1 on 5 matching bases. Germline loops: CDR1 DFQATT, CDR2 SNEGSKA (reference sequence). Trimming took off 0 bases at V and 4 bases at J, with 9 bases between the two ends. The CDR3 covers 13 residues. CDR3 amino acids: CSARDTGVYGYTF. Here the CDR3 DNA reads TGCAGTGCTAGAGATACAGGAGTCTATGGCTACACCTTC.

This clonotype has a handful of counts. This sequence joins TRBV20-1 and TRBJ2-1; a weak D match, TRBD1 (6 bases). Trimming took off 6 bases at V and 3 bases at J, with 15 bases between the two ends. The germline V gene encodes CDR1 DFQATT and CDR2 SNEGSKA (reference sequence). CDR3 length equals 14 residues. DNA of the CDR3: TGCAGTGCGATGGACAGAGTTGGCTACAATGAGCAGTTCTTC. Translation: CSAMDRVGYNEQFF.

For the CDR3, the DNA is TGTGCCAGCAGCTTAGATCTCCTAGCCACCAATGAGCAGTTCTTC. It is translated as CASSLDLLATNEQFF. The V gene is TRBV11-2, the J gene TRBJ2-1, with D perhaps TRBD2 (5 bases). CDR3 length: 15 amino acids. Trimming left V 0 bases short and J 6 bases short, with 12 bases between. Germline CDR1 reads SGHAT; CDR2 reads FQNNGV.

Only a few counts were recorded for this clonotype. This rearrangement joins TRBV4-1 to TRBJ2-7, with 7 bases lining up with TRBD2. The ends lost 0 bases at V and 3 bases at J; junction bases unmatched: 2. CDR3 length: 14 amino acids. Germline CDR1 MGHRA, CDR2 YSYEKL. CDR3 in DNA: TGCGCCAGCAGCCAAGATGAGCGGGACTACGAGCAGTACTTC. Amino acid sequence: CASSQDERDYEQYF.

This clonotype was picked up a small number of times. This chain joins TRBV28 and TRBJ2-7; 8 bases align to TRBD2. Germline V gene data show CDR1 as MDHEN and CDR2 as SYDVKM. The CDR3 extends over 15 amino acids. Trimming took 6 bases from V and 3 from J; bases not matched to a gene: 10. The CDR3 DNA reads as TGTGCCAGCAGAATAAGCGGGGGCCCCAGCTACGAGCAGTACTTC. Its protein product is CASRISGGPSYEQYF.

This clonotype occurred a few times. The rearrangement uses TRBV7-2 and TRBJ1-2; the match to TRBD1 covers 9 bases. Germline CDR1 SGHTA, CDR2 FQGNSA. The junction had 6 bases not matched to a gene; V was cut back by 3 bases and J by 7 bases. The CDR3 length is 14 residues. CDR3 DNA: TGTGCCAGCAGCTTGAGCGCGGACAGGGGTGGCTACACCTTC. Translation gives CASSLSADRGGYTF.

The table lists this clonotype with a few counts. The chain links TRBV10-3 to TRBJ2-4; possibly TRBD2 for D (5 bases). In germline, CDR1 is ENHRY, CDR2 SYGVKD. Trimming removed 3 bases from V and 13 bases from J, with 19 bases in between. CDR3 length: 14 residues. The DNA for the CDR3 is TGTGCCATCAGTGATCAGGACCTGATGTGGGAGCAGTACTTC. Encoded protein: CAISDQDLMWEQYF.

On this clonotype itself: At one of its ends the junction is not consistent with the germline gene, which may arise from a read error. V usage is TRBV25-1 and J usage is TRBJ1-2; D gene ambiguous. CDR3 length: 14 amino acids. Germline V CDR1 and CDR2: MGHDK, SYGVNS. DNA of the CDR3: TGTGCCAGCAGTGAATCCGACCGATACTATAGCTACACCTTC. Protein product: CASSESDRYYSYTF.

The J gene is TRBJ2-3, the V gene TRBV27, with D hard to call. In germline, CDR1 is MNHEY, CDR2 SMNVEV (reference sequence). The CDR3 totals 13 residues. Trimming shortened V by 3 bases and J by 4 bases, and 8 bases separated the two germline ends. The CDR3 here is CASSFPMSDTQYF. The CDR3, as DNA: TGTGCCAGCAGTTTCCCAATGTCAGATACGCAGTATTTT.

This clonotype was counted a single time. The V call is TRBV10-3, the J call TRBJ1-4; 7 bases line up with TRBD1. V lost 10 bases, J lost 6 bases, and 8 bases stayed unmatched. CDR1 is ENHRY, CDR2 SYGVKD, per germline. The CDR3 covers 13 residues. CDR3: CASSGTDDEKLFF. CDR3 sequence (DNA): TGTGCCAGTTCCGGGACAGACGATGAAAAACTGTTTTTT.